This T cell receptor beta chain was retrieved from a study of human T cells and chemical hapten exposure. General study points: The study found that PT1 expanded TCR counts correlated positively with patch test score. Those TCRs sitting above 1 in 1000 frequency stayed the same with DPC sensitization.

Time point in this sample: patch test 1, 2 weeks after DPC sensitization. Treatment denoted: therapeutic diphenylcyclopropenone sensitization with weekly scalp DPC. Blood draws came first, before each patch test. The authors' total RNA extraction used unfractionated whole blood. With respect to this clonotype: What it binds is unknown.

TCRdb passed the RACE reads through MiXCR, listing each CDR3 protein once. The sample records fewer than 500,000 distinct CDR3 sequences, roughly 4.8% being singletons. V lost 2 bases and J lost 7, with 15 bases in between. The CDR3 consists of 15 residues. The sequence was obtained from a woman between 50 and 59 years old with alopecia areata. Some clones in this sample may be carry-over from other donors' samples. The chain couples TRBV12-3 or TRBV12-4 to TRBJ1-5; no firm D call. The starting material was whole blood, obtained in connection with sensitization to the hapten diphenylcyclopropenone (DPC). CDR3 residues: CASSLSPQAGQPQHF. CDR3 DNA: TGTGCCAGCAGTTTATCCCCACAAGCTGGCCAGCCCCAGCATTTT.